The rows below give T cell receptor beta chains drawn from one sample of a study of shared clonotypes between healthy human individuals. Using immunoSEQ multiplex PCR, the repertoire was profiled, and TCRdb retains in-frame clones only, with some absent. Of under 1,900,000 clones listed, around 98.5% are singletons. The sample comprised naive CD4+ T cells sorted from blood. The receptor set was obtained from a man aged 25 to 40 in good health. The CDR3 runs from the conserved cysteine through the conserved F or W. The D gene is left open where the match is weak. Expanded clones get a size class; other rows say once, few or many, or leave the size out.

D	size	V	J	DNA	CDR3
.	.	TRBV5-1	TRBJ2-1	TGCGCCAGCAGCCCACAACACCCGAGCTCCTACAATGAGCAGTTCTTC	CASSPQHPSSYNEQFF
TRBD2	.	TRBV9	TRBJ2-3	TGTGCCAGCAGTAATAGCGGGGCGACCACAGATACGCAGTATTTT	CASSNSGATTDTQYF
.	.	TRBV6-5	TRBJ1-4	TGTGCCAGCAGCCTGGGACTGTCTAATGAAAAACTGTTTTTT	CASSLGLSNEKLFF
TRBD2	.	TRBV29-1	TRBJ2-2	TGCAGCGTCACTAGCGGGACCAACACCGGGGAGCTGTTTTTT	CSVTSGTNTGELFF
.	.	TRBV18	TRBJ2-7	TGTGCCAGCTCACCAGGGACGAACTCCTACGAGCAGTACTTC	CASSPGTNSYEQYF
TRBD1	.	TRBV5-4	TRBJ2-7	TGTGCCAGCAGCTCAAAGGACAGGGGAACGCGCGAGCAGTACTTC	CASSSKDRGTREQYF
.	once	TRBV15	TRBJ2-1	TGTGCCACCAGCAGAGATACCTACAATGAGCAGTTCTTC	CATSRDTYNEQFF
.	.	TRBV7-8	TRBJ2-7	TGTGCCAGCAGCTCACGAGCGGTTGGGGTTTACGAGCAGTACTTC	CASSSRAVGVYEQYF
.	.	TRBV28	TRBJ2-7	TGTGCCAGCAGTTTGGGCGGGACGCCCAAACCCCCTTACGAGCAGTACTTC	CASSLGGTPKPPYEQYF
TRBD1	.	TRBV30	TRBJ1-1	TGTGCCTGCCACAGACAGGGCGAAGCTTTCTTT	CACHRQGEAFF
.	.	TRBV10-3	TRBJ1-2	TGTGCCATCGACCCGGGTTCCGATTATGGCTACACCTTC	CAIDPGSDYGYTF
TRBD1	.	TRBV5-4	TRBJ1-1	TGTGCCAGCAGCGGTGGCTTCTCAGGGGGTACTGAAGCTTTCTTT	CASSGGFSGGTEAFF
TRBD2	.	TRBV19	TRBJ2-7	TGTGCCAGTAGTATTCTAGCGGGAGTTTACGAGCAGTACTTC	CASSILAGVYEQYF
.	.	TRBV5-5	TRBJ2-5	TGTGCCAGCAGCTTTACCGTCGGGACAGAGACCCAGTACTTC	CASSFTVGTETQYF
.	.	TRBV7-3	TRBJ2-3	TGTGCCAGCAGCTTAGATCCAGGAACGCAGTATTTT	CASSLDPGTQYF
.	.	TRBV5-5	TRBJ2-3	TGTGCCAGCAGCTTGGTAGCAGGACAAGCGTATTTT	CASSLVAGQAYF
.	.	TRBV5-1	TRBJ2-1	TGCGCCAGCAGCTTGGGGAACACGGGCCACAATGAGCAGTTCTTC	CASSLGNTGHNEQFF
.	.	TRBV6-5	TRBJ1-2	TGTGCCAGCAGAAAGGACTGGGTCGAGGGTGGCTACACCTTC	CASRKDWVEGGYTF
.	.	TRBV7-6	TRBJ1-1	TGTGCCAGCAGCTATGACCTGAACACTGAAGCTTTCTTT	CASSYDLNTEAFF
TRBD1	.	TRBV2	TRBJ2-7	TGTGCCAGCAACTCGGACAGGGGCTACGAGCAGTACTTC	CASNSDRGYEQYF
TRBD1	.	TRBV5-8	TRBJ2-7	TGTGCCAGCAGCTTCCCTCCCGGGACAGACTACGAGCAGTACTTC	CASSFPPGTDYEQYF
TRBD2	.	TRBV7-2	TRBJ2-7	TGTGCCAGCAGCTTGGTTGGGACTAGAAATCCCTACGAGCAGTACTTC	CASSLVGTRNPYEQYF
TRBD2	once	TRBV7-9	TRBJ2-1	TGTGCCAGCAGCTCCTGGACTAGCGGGAGGGACAATGAGCAGTTCTTC	CASSSWTSGRDNEQFF
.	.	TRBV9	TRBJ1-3	TGTGCCAGCAGCGTCGGCCTCGCCTCTGGAAACACCATATATTTT	CASSVGLASGNTIYF
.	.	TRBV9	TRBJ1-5	TGTGCCAGCAGCGTAGGACTCTACGGCCAGCCCCAGCATTTT	CASSVGLYGQPQHF
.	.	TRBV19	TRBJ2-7	TGTGCCAGTAGTATTTCGACCTCGTTGGACTACGAGCAGTACTTC	CASSISTSLDYEQYF
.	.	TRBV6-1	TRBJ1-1	TGTGCCAGCGTTCCAGGGTTATTGGGGACTGAAGCTTTCTTT	CASVPGLLGTEAFF
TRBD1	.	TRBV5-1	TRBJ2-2	TGCGCCAGCAGCGCCTCGCAGGGGGCGGTTAGGACCGGGGAGCTGTTTTTT	CASSASQGAVRTGELFF
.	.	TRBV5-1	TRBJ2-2	TGCGCCAGCAGGAATTACCCGAACACCGGGGAGCTGTTTTTT	CASRNYPNTGELFF